These T cell receptor beta chains were read from a single sample in a study of control samples from healthy donors and cancer patients. Repertoires were generated with immunoSEQ multiplex PCR, while TCRdb's copy carries only in-frame clones and drops some. The data contain about 65,000 clones, about nine tenths of them singletons. Source material: PBMCs. Receptor source: a woman between 45 and 60 years old with colorectal cancer. Both conserved end residues are part of each CDR3. Each record gives: V gene, CDR3 length, clone size, D gene, J gene, CDR3 protein, CDR3 DNA. The D gene is left open where the match is weak. Clone sizes are given selectively: once, few, many, or a class where the clone is expanded.

TRBV19	15	-	-	TRBJ2-5	CASSPGLTAPETQYF	TGTGCCAGTTCCCCGGGACTCACCGCGCCAGAGACCCAGTACTTC
TRBV28	12	-	-	TRBJ1-2	CASGTGFWGYTF	TGTGCCAGCGGAACAGGGTTTTGGGGCTACACCTTC
TRBV18	13	once	-	TRBJ1-4	CASSPGREEKLFF	TGTGCCAGCTCACCGGGTAGGGAAGAAAAACTGTTTTTT
TRBV28	13	-	-	TRBJ2-7	CASSPLGRYEQYF	TGTGCCAGCAGTCCCCTGGGGCGATACGAGCAGTACTTC
TRBV27	14	once	-	TRBJ2-2	CASSSPSGTGELFF	TGTGCCAGCAGTTCCCCTAGTGGGACCGGGGAGCTGTTTTTT
TRBV19	13	-	-	TRBJ1-1	CASSMGRGTEAFF	TGTGCCAGTAGTATGGGCCGAGGCACTGAAGCTTTCTTT
TRBV29-1	14	-	TRBD1	TRBJ1-1	CSVPPHRGGTEAFF	TGCAGCGTTCCTCCCCACAGGGGGGGGACTGAAGCTTTCTTT
TRBV6-4	13	-	-	TRBJ1-1	CASSDQGNTEAFF	TGTGCCAGCAGTGACCAGGGAAACACTGAAGCTTTCTTT
TRBV5-1	14	-	TRBD1	TRBJ2-4	CASSSPGQGNIQYF	TGCGCCAGCAGCTCACCGGGACAGGGGAACATTCAGTACTTC
TRBV2	14	-	-	TRBJ2-4	CASSEILAKNIQYF	TGTGCCAGCAGTGAGATACTAGCCAAAAACATTCAGTACTTC
TRBV5-5	15	-	-	TRBJ2-1	CASSSTATAYNEQFF	TGTGCCAGCAGCTCCACAGCCACGGCTTACAATGAGCAGTTCTTC
TRBV28	15	-	TRBD2	TRBJ2-3	CASSLLAGEIDTQYF	TGTGCCAGCAGTCTACTAGCGGGAGAGATAGATACGCAGTATTTT
TRBV7-2	17	-	-	TRBJ2-5	CASSSRNPGTGAETQYF	TGTGCCAGCAGCTCACGAAACCCCGGGACTGGGGCTGAGACCCAGTACTTC
TRBV30	11	-	TRBD2	TRBJ2-7	CAWTSGYEQYF	TGTGCCTGGACTAGCGGCTACGAGCAGTACTTC
TRBV10-3	15	-	-	TRBJ1-2	CAISVDSGRGYGYTF	TGTGCCATCAGTGTTGACTCAGGGAGAGGCTATGGCTACACCTTC
TRBV5-1	15	-	TRBD1	TRBJ2-7	CASSLASGTDYEQYF	TGCGCCAGCAGCTTGGCCTCTGGGACAGACTACGAGCAGTACTTC
TRBV25-1	14	-	-	TRBJ1-5	CASSAGPLGQPQHF	TGTGCCAGCTCAGCTGGGCCCCTGGGTCAGCCCCAGCATTTT
TRBV19	13	-	TRBD2	TRBJ2-1	CASGGLGGNEQFF	TGTGCCAGTGGGGGACTAGGAGGAAATGAGCAGTTCTTC
TRBV5-4	14	-	-	TRBJ2-2	CASSGRTNTGELFF	TGTGCCAGCAGCGGGCGGACCAACACCGGGGAGCTGTTTTTT
TRBV11-2	14	-	-	TRBJ2-5	CASSWVLGLETQYF	TGTGCCAGCAGCTGGGTGCTGGGGCTAGAGACCCAGTACTTC
TRBV2	12	-	TRBD2	TRBJ2-1	CARGLAGAEQFF	TGTGCCAGAGGACTAGCGGGAGCTGAGCAGTTCTTC
TRBV2	14	few	TRBD1	TRBJ1-5	CASSLNRGNQPQHF	TGTGCCAGCAGCCTAAACAGGGGGAATCAGCCCCAGCATTTT
TRBV3-1/TRBV3-2	13	-	-	TRBJ1-5	CASSPPGDQPQHF	TGTGCCAGCAGCCCCCCTGGGGATCAGCCCCAGCATTTT
TRBV6-4	13	-	-	TRBJ1-5	CASSVYSNQPQHF	TGTGCCAGCAGTGTTTATAGCAATCAGCCCCAGCATTTT
TRBV6-2/TRBV6-3	17	-	-	TRBJ1-4	CASSYSTPSGDLEKVFF	TGTGCCAGCAGTTACTCGACTCCCTCAGGAGACCTTGAAAAAGTGTTTTTT
TRBV5-1	12	-	-	TRBJ2-5	CASSLFRETQYF	TGCGCCAGCAGCTTGTTTAGGGAGACCCAGTACTTC
TRBV3-1/TRBV3-2	17	-	TRBD2	TRBJ2-1	CASSQADSGGLFTEQFF	TGTGCCAGCAGCCAGGCTGACAGCGGGGGACTATTTACGGAGCAGTTCTTC
TRBV19	15	-	-	TRBJ1-6	CASSPSPGADSPLHF	TGTGCCAGTAGCCCCTCCCCGGGCGCGGATTCACCCCTCCACTTT
TRBV19	13	-	-	TRBJ2-1	CASSTFGVGEQFF	TGTGCCAGTAGTACATTTGGAGTGGGTGAGCAGTTCTTC
TRBV3-1/TRBV3-2	16	-	-	TRBJ1-3	CASSQRLGNSGNTIYF	TGTGCCAGCAGCCAACGGCTGGGGAACTCTGGGAACACCATATATTTT
TRBV5-1	14	-	TRBD1	TRBJ2-2	CASSEGQGAGELFF	TGCGCCAGCAGCGAGGGACAGGGGGCCGGGGAGCTGTTTTTT
TRBV15	16	-	TRBD1	TRBJ2-1	CATSYTGGTTGNEQFF	TGTGCCACCAGCTATACAGGGGGTACGACGGGCAATGAGCAGTTCTTC
TRBV2	13	few	-	TRBJ1-2	CASSVQQYYGYTF	TGTGCCAGCAGTGTACAGCAGTACTATGGCTACACCTTC
TRBV18	16	-	TRBD2	TRBJ2-3	CASSPLTSQELGTQYF	TGTGCCAGCTCACCGCTGACTAGCCAGGAGTTAGGCACGCAGTATTTT
TRBV21-1	15	-	-	TRBJ2-1	CASSKGCPSYNEQFF	TGTGCCAGCAGCAAAGGATGTCCTAGCTACAATGAGCAGTTCTTC
TRBV27	15	-	TRBD1	TRBJ2-3	CASRGQGVYTDTQYF	TGTGCCAGCAGGGGACAGGGGGTATACACAGATACGCAGTATTTT
TRBV19	13	-	-	TRBJ2-5	CASGGGRGETQYF	TGTGCCAGTGGTGGCGGGCGAGGAGAGACCCAGTACTTC
TRBV3-1/TRBV3-2	13	-	-	TRBJ2-2	CASSQIPHGELFF	TGTGCCAGCAGCCAAATACCCCACGGGGAGCTGTTTTTT
TRBV14	17	-	TRBD2	TRBJ2-1	CASSQRVSSGRGNEQFF	TGTGCCAGCAGCCAGAGGGTCTCTAGCGGGAGAGGAAATGAGCAGTTCTTC
TRBV10-2	19	-	TRBD2	TRBJ2-1	CASGPGSRTSGRSYNEQFF	TGCGCCAGCGGACCTGGGAGCCGGACTAGCGGGAGGTCCTACAATGAGCAGTTCTTC